This section outlines one T cell receptor (beta chain) sequence together with its context. Its antigen is as yet unknown. The repertoire was sequenced with immunoSEQ multiplex PCR; TCRdb's copy has only in-frame clones and lacks some. Of roughly 90,000 clones in the sample, 88% were seen once. Deletions cut 1 base from V and 4 bases from J, with 22 bases between. The germline V gene has CDR1 SGHAT and CDR2 FQNNGV. The CDR3 has 19 amino acids. The sample is drawn from a study of graft-versus-host responses after intestinal transplantation. As for the study in general: Every one of the recipients received anti-thymocyte globulin induction and afterwards took tacrolimus and steroids for about 3 years.

Findings and limits, study-wide: Elevated graft-versus-host to host-versus-graft clonal ratios in allografts were recorded for patients with graft-donor T cell macrochimerism. Early post-transplant falls in HvG clones accompanied the peak levels of circulating GvH clones. Detection of GvH clones occurred in recipient marrow, and some had their first appearance in ileum or blood.

The TCR sequence derives from a human donor who was the organ donor for an intestinal transplant. This chain links TRBV11-2 with TRBJ2-2; weak D call: TRBD2 (6 bases). Specimen: unstimulated CD4+ T cells sorted from spleen or lymph node cells, collected before transplant. CDR3 in DNA: TGTGCCAGCAGCTTAGGGCGGGGATTAGGCCTAGTGGTCACCGGGGAGCTGTTTTTT. It specifies CASSLGRGLGLVVTGELFF.